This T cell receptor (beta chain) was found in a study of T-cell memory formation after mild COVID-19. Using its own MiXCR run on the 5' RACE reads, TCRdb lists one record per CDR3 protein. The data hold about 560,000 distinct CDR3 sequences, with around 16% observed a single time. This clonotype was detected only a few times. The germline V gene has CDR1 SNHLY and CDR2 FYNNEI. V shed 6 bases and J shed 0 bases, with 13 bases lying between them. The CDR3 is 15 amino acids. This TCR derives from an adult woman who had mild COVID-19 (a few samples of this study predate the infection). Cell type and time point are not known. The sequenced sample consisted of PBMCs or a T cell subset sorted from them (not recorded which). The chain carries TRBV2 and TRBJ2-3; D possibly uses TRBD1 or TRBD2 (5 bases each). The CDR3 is CASRDSGTSTDTQYF. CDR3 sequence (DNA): TGTGCCAGCAGGGACTCCGGGACCAGCACAGATACGCAGTATTTT.